The rows below give T cell receptor delta chains drawn from one sample of a study of Vδ1+ human thymocytes. TCRdb redid the clone calls on the multiplex PCR reads with CATT. Among about 50,000 delta-chain clones listed, about 15% were seen once. Material for sequencing was Vdelta1+ gamma-delta thymocytes from the thymus. The receptors come from a girl under three years old who had congenital heart surgery. Each CDR3 is given with its conserved first and last residue. The D gene is left open where the match is weak. The size entry is marked missing in some rows and otherwise reads once, few, many or a size class.

abundance	d_gene	v_gene	j_gene	CDR3aa	CDR3nt
few	TRDD3	TRDV1	TRDJ1	CALELNLWPDLLGVDTDKLIF	TGTGCTCTTGAGCTCAATCTTTGGCCTGACCTACTGGGGGTGGACACCGATAAACTCATCTTT
-	TRDD3	TRDV1	TRDJ1	CALGELIPTGGLKLIF	TGTGCTCTTGGGGAACTAATCCCGACTGGGGGACTGAAACTCATCTTT
-	TRDD3	TRDV1	TRDJ1	CALGEVGNAFLTGGYRSTDKLIF	TGTGCTCTTGGGGAAGTCGGAAATGCCTTTCTAACTGGGGGATACAGGAGCACCGATAAACTCATCTTT
few	-	TRDV1	TRDJ1	CALGELYYGKLIF	TGTGCTCTTGGGGAACTATATTACGGGAAACTCATCTTT
-	TRDD3	TRDV1	TRDJ1	CALGELHSLRYWGPAYTDKLIF	TGTGCTCTTGGGGAACTTCATTCCCTCCGGTACTGGGGCCCAGCCTACACCGATAAACTCATCTTT
few	TRDD3	TRDV1	TRDJ1	CALGELRPTRLGDTTDKLIF	TGTGCTCTTGGGGAACTTAGACCTACCAGGTTGGGGGATACCACCGATAAACTCATCTTT
-	-	TRDV1	TRDJ1	CAWGAYTDKLIF	TGTGCCTGGGGAGCGTACACCGATAAACTCATCTTT
few	-	TRDV1	TRDJ1	CALGALLGPGDYTDKLIF	TGTGCTCTTGGGGCCCTCTTAGGTCCGGGGGACTACACCGATAAACTCATCTTT
few	TRDD3	TRDV1	TRDJ1	CALFHAPGILTPYTDKLIF	TGTGCCCTTTTCCACGCACCGGGGATACTGACGCCGTACACCGATAAACTCATCTTT
few	TRDD3	TRDV1	TRDJ1	CALGDPPLLTGPLGWTDKLIF	TGTGCTCTTGGGGACCCTCCGCTCCTCACTGGCCCACTGGGGTGGACCGATAAACTCATCTTT
-	-	TRDV1	TRDJ1	CALWNWGIPTDKLIF	-
-	TRDD3	TRAV29/DV5	TRDJ1	CAALRTGGVRTDKLIF	TGTGCAGCATTAAGGACTGGGGGAGTAAGAACCGATAAACTCATCTTT
few	TRDD3	TRDV2	TRDJ1	CACDTGEYWGIWTDKLIF	TGCGCCTGTGACACGGGGGAGTACTGGGGGATATGGACCGATAAACTCATCTTT
-	-	TRDV1	TRDJ1	CALGDGSSLALGGGSYTDKLIF	TGTGCTCTTGGGGACGGATCCTCACTAGCACTGGGCGGGGGCTCCTACACCGATAAACTCATCTTT
-	-	TRDV1	TRDJ1	CALGELIATWGLRYTDKLIF	TGTGCTCTTGGGGAACTGATCGCTACTTGGGGGCTACGGTACACCGATAAACTCATCTTT
few	-	TRDV1	TRDJ1	CALGELKQITDKLIF	TGTGCTCTTGGGGAACTAAAACAGATCACCGATAAACTCATCTTT
-	TRDD2	TRDV1	TRDJ1	CALGELSQLCRPPSYENLKPTLWGNGVYTDKLIF	TGTGCTCTTGGGGAACTTAGTCAACTGTGCCGACCTCCTTCCTACGAGAACCTCAAACCTACTTTATGGGGAAACGGGGTGTACACCGATAAACTCATCTTT